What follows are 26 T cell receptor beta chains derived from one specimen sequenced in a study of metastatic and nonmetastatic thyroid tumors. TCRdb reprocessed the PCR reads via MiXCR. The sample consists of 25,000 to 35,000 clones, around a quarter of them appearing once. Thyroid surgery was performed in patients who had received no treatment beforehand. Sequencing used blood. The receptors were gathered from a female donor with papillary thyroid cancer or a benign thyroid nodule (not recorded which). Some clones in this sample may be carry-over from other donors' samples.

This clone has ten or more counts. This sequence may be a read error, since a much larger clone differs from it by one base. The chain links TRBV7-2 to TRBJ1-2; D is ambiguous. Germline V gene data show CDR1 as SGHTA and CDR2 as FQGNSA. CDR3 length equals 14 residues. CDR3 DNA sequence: TGTGTCAGCAGCCCCTTTGGGAAAGGGTATGGCTACACCTTC. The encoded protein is CVSSPFGKGYGYTF.

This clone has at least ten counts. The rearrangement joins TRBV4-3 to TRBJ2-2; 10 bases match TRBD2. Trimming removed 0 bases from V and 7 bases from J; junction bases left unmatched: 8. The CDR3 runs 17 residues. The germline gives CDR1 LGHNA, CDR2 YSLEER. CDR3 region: CASSQDGDLAGVGELFF. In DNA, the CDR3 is TGCGCCAGCAGCCAAGATGGAGATCTAGCGGGAGTCGGGGAGCTGTTTTTT.

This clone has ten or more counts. DNA for the CDR3: TGTGCCAGCGGCCAGAGCGATGAGCAGTTCTTC. This codes for CASGQSDEQFF. The rearrangement links TRBV2 to TRBJ2-1, with D uncertain. The germline V gene encodes CDR1 SNHLY and CDR2 FYNNEI. V was trimmed by 8 bases and J by 8 bases, leaving 10 bases between them. The CDR3 is 11 amino acids.

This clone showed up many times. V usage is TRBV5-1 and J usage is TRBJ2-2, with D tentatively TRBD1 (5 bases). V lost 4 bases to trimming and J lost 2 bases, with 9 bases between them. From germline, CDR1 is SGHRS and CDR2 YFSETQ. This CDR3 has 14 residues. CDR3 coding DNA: TGCGCCAGCAGCAGGGGTGGAAACACCGGGGAGCTGTTTTTT. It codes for CASSRGGNTGELFF.

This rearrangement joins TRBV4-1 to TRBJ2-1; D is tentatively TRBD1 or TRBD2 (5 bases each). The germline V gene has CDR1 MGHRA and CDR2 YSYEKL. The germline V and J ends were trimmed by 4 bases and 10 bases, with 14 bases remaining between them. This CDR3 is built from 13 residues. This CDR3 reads CASSRNRGAEQFF. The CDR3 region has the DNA TGCGCCAGCAGCCGGAACCGGGGCGCGGAGCAGTTCTTC.

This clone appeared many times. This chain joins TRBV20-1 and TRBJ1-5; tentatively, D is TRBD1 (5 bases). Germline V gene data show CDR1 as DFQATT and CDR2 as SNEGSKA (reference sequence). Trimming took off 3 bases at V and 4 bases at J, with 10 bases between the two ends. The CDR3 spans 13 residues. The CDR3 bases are TGCAGTGCTAGTCAGGGAATAAATCAGCCCCAGCATTTT. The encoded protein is CSASQGINQPQHF.

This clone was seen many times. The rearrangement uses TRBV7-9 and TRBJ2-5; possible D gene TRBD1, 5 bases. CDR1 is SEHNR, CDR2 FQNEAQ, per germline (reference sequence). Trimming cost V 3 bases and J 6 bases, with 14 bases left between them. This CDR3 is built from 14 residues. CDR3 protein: CASSLLTGPKTQYF. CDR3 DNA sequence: TGTGCCAGCAGCTTGCTAACAGGTCCAAAGACCCAGTACTTC.

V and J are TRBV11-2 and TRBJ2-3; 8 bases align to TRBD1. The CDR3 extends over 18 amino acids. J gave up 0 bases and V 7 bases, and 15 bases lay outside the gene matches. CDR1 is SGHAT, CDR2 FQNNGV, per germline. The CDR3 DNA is TGTGCCAGCATCTCGGGGGACAGGTGGGCTACTAGCACAGATACGCAGTATTTT. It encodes CASISGDRWATSTDTQYF.

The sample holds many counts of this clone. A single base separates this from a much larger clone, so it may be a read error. The CDR3: CASNGGRSYGYTF. CDR3 in DNA: TGTGCCAGCAATGGAGGACGGAGCTATGGCTACACCTTC. The rearrangement links TRBV6-2 or TRBV6-3 to TRBJ1-2; D gene unclear. V lost 7 bases, J lost 4 bases, and 13 bases lay in between. CDR3 length equals 13 residues. From germline, CDR1 is MNHEY and CDR2 SVGEGT.

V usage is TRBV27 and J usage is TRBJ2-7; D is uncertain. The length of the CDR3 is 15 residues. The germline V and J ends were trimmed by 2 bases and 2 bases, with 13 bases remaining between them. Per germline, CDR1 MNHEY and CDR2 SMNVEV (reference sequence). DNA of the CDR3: TGTGCCAGCAGTTTACAAATTTCAGGCACCTACGAGCAGTACTTC. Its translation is CASSLQISGTYEQYF.

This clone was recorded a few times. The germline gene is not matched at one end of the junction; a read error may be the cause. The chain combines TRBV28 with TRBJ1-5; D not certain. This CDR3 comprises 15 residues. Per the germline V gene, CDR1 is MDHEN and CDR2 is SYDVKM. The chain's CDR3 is CASSLRHGCNQPHHF. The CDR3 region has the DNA TGTGCCAGCAGTTTACGGCATGGGTGCAATCAGCCCCATCATTTT.

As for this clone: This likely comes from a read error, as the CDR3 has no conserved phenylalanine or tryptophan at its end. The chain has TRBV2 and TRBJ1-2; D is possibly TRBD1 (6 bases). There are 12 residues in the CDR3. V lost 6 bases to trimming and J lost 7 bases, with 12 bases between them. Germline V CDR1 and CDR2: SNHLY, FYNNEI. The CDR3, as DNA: TGTGCCAGCAGAGCCGCGGGGGCTGGCTACACCTTA. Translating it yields CASRAAGAGYTL.

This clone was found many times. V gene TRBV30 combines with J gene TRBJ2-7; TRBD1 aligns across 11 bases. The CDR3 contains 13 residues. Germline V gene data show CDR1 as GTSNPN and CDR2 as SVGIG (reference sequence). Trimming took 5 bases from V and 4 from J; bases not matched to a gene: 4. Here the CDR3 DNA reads TGTGCCTGGGCCAGGGACAGGGGGTACGAGCAGTACTTC. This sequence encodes CAWARDRGYEQYF.

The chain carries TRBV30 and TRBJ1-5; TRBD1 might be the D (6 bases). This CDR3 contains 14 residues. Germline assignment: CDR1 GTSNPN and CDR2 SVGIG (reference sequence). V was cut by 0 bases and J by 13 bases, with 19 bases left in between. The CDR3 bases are TGTGCCTGGAGTGTCGGGGGGGCGAATCAGCGGCAGCATTTT. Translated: CAWSVGGANQRQHF. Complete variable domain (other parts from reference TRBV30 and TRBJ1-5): SQTIHQWPATLVQPVGSPLSLECTVEGTSNPNLYWYRQAAGRGLQLLFYSVGIGQISSEVPQNLSASRPQDRQFILSSKKLLLSDSGFYLCAWSVGGANQRQHFGDGTRLSIL.

CDR3 region: CASSLTVFGTEAFF. The CDR3 DNA is TGTGCCAGCAGCTTGACGGTTTTCGGGACTGAAGCTTTCTTT. The V call is TRBV13, the J call TRBJ1-1, with D uncertain. Germline loops: CDR1 PRHDT, CDR2 FYEKMQ (reference sequence). Between the trimmed V and J ends, which lost 3 bases and 5 bases, there was a span of 13 bases. The CDR3 has 14 residues.

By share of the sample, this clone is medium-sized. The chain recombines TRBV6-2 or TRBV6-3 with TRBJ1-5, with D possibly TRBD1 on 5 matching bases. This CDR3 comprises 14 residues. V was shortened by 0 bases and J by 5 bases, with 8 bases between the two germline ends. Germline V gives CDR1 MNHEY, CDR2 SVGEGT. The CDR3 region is CASSYSDSYQPQHF. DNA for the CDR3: TGTGCCAGCAGTTACTCTGACAGTTATCAGCCCCAGCATTTT.

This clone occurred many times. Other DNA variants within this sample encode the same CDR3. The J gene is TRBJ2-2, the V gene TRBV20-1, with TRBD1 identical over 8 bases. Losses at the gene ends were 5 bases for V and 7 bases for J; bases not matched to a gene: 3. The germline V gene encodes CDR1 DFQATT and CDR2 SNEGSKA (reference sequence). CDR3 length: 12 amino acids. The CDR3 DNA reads TGCAGTGCTGGACAGGGTGACGGGGAGCTGTTTTTT. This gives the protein CSAGQGDGELFF.

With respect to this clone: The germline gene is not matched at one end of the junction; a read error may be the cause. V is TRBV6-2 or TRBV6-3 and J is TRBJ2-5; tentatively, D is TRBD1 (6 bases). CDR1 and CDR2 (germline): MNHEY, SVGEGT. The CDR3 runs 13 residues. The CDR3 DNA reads TGTGCAAGCAGTTCCCGGACAGAAGAGACCAAGTACTTC. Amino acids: CASSSRTEETKYF.

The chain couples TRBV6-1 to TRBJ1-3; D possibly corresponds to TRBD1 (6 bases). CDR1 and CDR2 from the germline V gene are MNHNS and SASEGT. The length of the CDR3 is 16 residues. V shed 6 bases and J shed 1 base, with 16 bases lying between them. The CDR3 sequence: CASRLSGGGSGNTIYF. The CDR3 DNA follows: TGTGCCAGCAGGCTCAGTGGAGGGGGGTCTGGAAACACCATATATTTT.

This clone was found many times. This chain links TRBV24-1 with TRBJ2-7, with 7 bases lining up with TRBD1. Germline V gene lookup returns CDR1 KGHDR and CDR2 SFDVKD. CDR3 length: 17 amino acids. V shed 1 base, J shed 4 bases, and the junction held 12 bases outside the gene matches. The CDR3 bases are TGTGCCACCAGTGATTTAGACAGGGAGCGAATTTGTTACGAGCAGTACTTC. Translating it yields CATSDLDRERICYEQYF.

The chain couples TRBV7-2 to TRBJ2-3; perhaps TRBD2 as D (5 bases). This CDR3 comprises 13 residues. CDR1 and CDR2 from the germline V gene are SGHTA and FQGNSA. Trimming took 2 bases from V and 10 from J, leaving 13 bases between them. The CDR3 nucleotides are TGTGCCAGCAGCTTATTGGGCGCGAGGGCGCAGTATTTT. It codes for CASSLLGARAQYF.

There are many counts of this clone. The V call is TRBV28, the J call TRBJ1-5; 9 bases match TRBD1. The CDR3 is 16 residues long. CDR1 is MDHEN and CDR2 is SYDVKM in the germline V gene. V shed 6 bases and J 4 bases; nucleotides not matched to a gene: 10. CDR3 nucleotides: TGTGCCAGCAGACCTACAGGGGGCCAGGGTAATCAGCCCCAGCATTTT. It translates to CASRPTGGQGNQPQHF.

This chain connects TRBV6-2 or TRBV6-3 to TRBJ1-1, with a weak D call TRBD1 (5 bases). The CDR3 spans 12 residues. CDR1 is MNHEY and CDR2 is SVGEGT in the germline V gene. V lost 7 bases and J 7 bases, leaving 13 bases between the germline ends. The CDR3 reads CASTLRDGEAFF. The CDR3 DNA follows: TGTGCCAGCACTCTGCGGGACGGTGAAGCTTTCTTT.

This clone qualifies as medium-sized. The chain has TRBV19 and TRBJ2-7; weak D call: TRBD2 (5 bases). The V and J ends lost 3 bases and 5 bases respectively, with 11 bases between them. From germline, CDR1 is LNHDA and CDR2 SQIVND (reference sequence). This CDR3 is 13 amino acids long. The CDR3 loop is CASSIGVADEQYF. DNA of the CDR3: TGTGCCAGTAGTATCGGGGTAGCAGACGAGCAGTACTTC.

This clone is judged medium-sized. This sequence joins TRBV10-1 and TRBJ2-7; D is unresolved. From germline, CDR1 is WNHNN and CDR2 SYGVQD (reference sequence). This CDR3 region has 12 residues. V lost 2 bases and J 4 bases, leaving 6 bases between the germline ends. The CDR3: CASSEGYYEQYF. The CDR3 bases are TGCGCCAGCAGTGAGGGGTATTACGAGCAGTACTTC.

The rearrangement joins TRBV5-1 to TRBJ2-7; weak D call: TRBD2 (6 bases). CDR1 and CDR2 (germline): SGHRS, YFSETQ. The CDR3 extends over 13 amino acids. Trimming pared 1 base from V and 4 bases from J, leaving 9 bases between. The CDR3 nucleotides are TGCGCCAGCAGCTTGCAAGGAGGGTACGAGCAGTACTTC. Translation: CASSLQGGYEQYF. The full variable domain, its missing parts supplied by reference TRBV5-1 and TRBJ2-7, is KAGVTQTPRYLIKTRGQQVTLSCSPISGHRSVSWYQQTPGQGLQFLFEYFSETQRNKGNFPGRFSGRQFSNSRSEMNVSTLELGDSALYLCASSLQGGYEQYFGPGTRLTVT.